The clone carrying this T cell receptor beta chain was observed many times. As yet, its antigen is unknown. This sample stems from a study of Graves' ophthalmopathy and Graves' hyperthyroidism. Across the whole study: The collection of peripheral blood took place at initial diagnosis, before any treatment.

The ends were cut back, 3 bases at V and 5 bases at J, with 20 bases in the middle. CDR1 is LNHDA and CDR2 is SQIVND in the germline V gene (reference sequence). This CDR3 comprises 17 residues. Study conclusions and caveats: Ophthalmopathy progression cases were predicted by the model with 70.59% sensitivity and less than 85% specificity.

RNA transcripts were the template, and TCR beta CDR3 regions were amplified from them. A first-round RT-PCR used HTBI primers, followed by a second-round multiplex PCR. TCRdb independently ran MiXCR on the multiplex PCR reads; one entry per CDR3 protein. The sample gives more than 300,000 distinct CDR3 sequences, 15% of which show up once; roughly 7% is in the top ten. V usage is TRBV19 and J usage is TRBJ1-5, with D perhaps matching TRBD1 (6 bases). The origin of this receptor is a woman aged 18-29 years with stable Graves' hyperthyroidism. Input material: peripheral blood. The DNA of the CDR3 is TGTGCCAGTAGTATCCGACCCGTACAGGGCGCCCATCAGCCCCAGCATTTT. This encodes CASSIRPVQGAHQPQHF.